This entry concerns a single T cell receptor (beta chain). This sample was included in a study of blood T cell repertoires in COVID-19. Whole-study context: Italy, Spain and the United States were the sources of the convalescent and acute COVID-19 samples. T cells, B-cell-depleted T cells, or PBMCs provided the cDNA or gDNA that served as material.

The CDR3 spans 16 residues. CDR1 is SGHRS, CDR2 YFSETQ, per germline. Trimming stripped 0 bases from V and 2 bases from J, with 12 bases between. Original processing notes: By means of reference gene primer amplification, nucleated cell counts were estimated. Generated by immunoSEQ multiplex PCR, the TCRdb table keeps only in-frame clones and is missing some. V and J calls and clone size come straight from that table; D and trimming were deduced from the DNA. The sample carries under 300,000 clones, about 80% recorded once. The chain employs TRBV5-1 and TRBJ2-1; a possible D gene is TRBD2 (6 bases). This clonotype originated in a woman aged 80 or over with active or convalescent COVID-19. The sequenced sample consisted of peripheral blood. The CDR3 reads CASSLAPGGAYNEQFF. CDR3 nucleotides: TGCGCCAGCAGCTTGGCTCCAGGCGGGGCCTACAATGAGCAGTTCTTC.